These 5 T cell receptor beta chains came from one sample sequenced in a study of cytomegalovirus exposure and HLA in healthy donors. Both 60 Vbeta primers and 13 Jbeta primers went into the PCR. Profiled with immunoSEQ multiplex PCR; TCRdb holds only in-frame clones, not every one. The data hold under 90,000 clones, with 75% observed a single time. The sample was PBMCs. The receptors originated from a middle-aged man in good health and CMV-seronegative.

The J gene is TRBJ2-3, the V gene TRBV29-1, with 14 bases matching TRBD2. The CDR3 sequence is 19 residues long. CDR1 is SQVTM, CDR2 ANQGSEA, per germline. The junction had 14 bases not matched to a gene; V was cut back by 6 bases and J by 0 bases. The CDR3 sequence: CSVSARGLAGAPSTDTQYF. The CDR3 bases are TGCAGCGTCTCAGCCCGGGGACTAGCGGGGGCTCCTAGCACAGATACGCAGTATTTT.

The gene calls are TRBV9 and TRBJ1-6, with D possibly matching TRBD1 (5 bases). With 1 base removed from V and 5 bases from J, the gap between germline ends came to 10 bases. The CDR3 runs 15 residues. CDR1 is SGDLS and CDR2 is YYNGEE in the germline V gene. CDR3: CASSVSDSNNSPLHF. In DNA, the CDR3 is TGTGCCAGCAGCGTATCAGACAGCAATAATTCACCCCTCCACTTT.

The chain has TRBV4-1 and TRBJ2-7; 9 nucleotides agree with TRBD2. J was trimmed by 7 bases and V by 0 bases; bases with no gene match: 4. The CDR3 totals 14 residues. The germline CDR1 and CDR2 sequences are MGHRA and YSYEKL. CDR3 in amino acids: CASSQDRLAGEQYF. CDR3 sequence (DNA): TGCGCCAGCAGCCAAGATAGGCTAGCGGGGGAGCAGTACTTC.

The V and J genes are TRBV30 and TRBJ2-7; 7 bases match TRBD1. J gave up 4 bases and V 5 bases, and 5 bases lay outside the gene matches. Germline V gene data show CDR1 as GTSNPN and CDR2 as SVGIG (reference sequence). This CDR3 has 12 amino acids. The CDR3 DNA follows: TGTGCCTGGGGAGGACAGGAGTACGAGCAGTACTTC. It encodes CAWGGQEYEQYF.

This rearrangement joins TRBV25-1 to TRBJ2-5; D remains unclear. Per the germline V gene, CDR1 is MGHDK and CDR2 is SYGVNS. V shed 2 bases and J shed 7 bases, with 11 bases lying between them. The length of the CDR3 is 13 residues. CDR3 in amino acids: CASSEGIGGTQYF. The CDR3 DNA sequence: TGTGCCAGCAGTGAAGGAATCGGCGGGACCCAGTACTTC.